These 23 T cell receptor beta chains share one sample of origin, sequenced in a study of shared clonotypes between healthy human individuals. Generated by immunoSEQ multiplex PCR, the TCRdb table keeps only in-frame clones and is missing some. The sample records approximately 1.9 million clones, roughly 93% being singletons. Naive CD8 cells lacked CD45RO and underwent positive selection for CCR7, leaving out terminally differentiated effector memory CD45RA+ cells. Sequencing used naive CD8+ T cells from PBMCs. The source of these receptors is a man younger than 35 in good health. Some clones in this sample may be carry-over from other donors' samples.

The gene calls are TRBV5-5 and TRBJ2-3; 7 bases agree with TRBD1. The germline V gene has CDR1 SGHKS and CDR2 YYEKEE (reference sequence). The J segment lost 3 bases and the V segment lost 3 bases, leaving 10 bases of the junction unmatched. This CDR3 comprises 16 residues. The CDR3 region is CASSSFPGQTTDTQYF. The CDR3 DNA is TGTGCCAGCAGCTCATTCCCGGGACAGACGACAGATACGCAGTATTTT.

In this sample, this clone turned up once. The genes are TRBV27 and TRBJ2-1; 10 nucleotides line up with TRBD2. Germline V CDR1 and CDR2: MNHEY, SMNVEV (reference sequence). With V trimmed by 7 bases and J by 0 bases, 15 bases remained unmatched. The CDR3 runs to 19 residues. Written as DNA, the CDR3 is TGTGCCAGCACCCCTGGGGCTAGCGGGAGCGGGAGCTCCTACAATGAGCAGTTCTTC. Translated: CASTPGASGSGSSYNEQFF.

This chain links TRBV7-9 with TRBJ1-1; D remains ambiguous. Looked up from germline, CDR1 is SEHNR and CDR2 is FQNEAQ (reference sequence). This CDR3 has 16 residues. Trimming shortened V by 4 bases and J by 1 base, and 16 bases separated the two germline ends. The CDR3 reads CASSWRVHPGNTEAFF. For the CDR3, the DNA is TGTGCCAGCAGCTGGCGGGTCCACCCCGGGAACACTGAAGCTTTCTTT.

The rearrangement joins TRBV18 to TRBJ2-1; 12 bases agree with TRBD2. In germline, CDR1 is KGHSH, CDR2 LQKENI. The CDR3 is 17 residues long. V trimming: 3 bases; J trimming: 0 bases; junction bases outside the gene matches: 3. CDR3 DNA sequence: TGTGCCAGCTCACCTACTAGCGGGAGGAACTCCTACAATGAGCAGTTCTTC. Protein product: CASSPTSGRNSYNEQFF.

The V and J genes are TRBV29-1 and TRBJ2-4; no reliable D call. The CDR3 loop spans 12 amino acids. Germline CDR1 is SQVTM and CDR2 is ANQGSEA. The V end was cut by 4 bases, the J end by 4 bases, with 8 bases between. The CDR3 coding sequence is TGCAGCGTTGGGGTACCGAAAAACATTCAGTACTTC. It is translated as CSVGVPKNIQYF.

The chain carries TRBV27 and TRBJ2-2; 14 bases are a match to TRBD2. This CDR3 contains 19 residues. V lost 3 bases, J lost 5 bases, and 11 bases stayed unmatched. Germline-derived CDR1 and CDR2 are MNHEY and SMNVEV (reference sequence). The chain's CDR3 is CASSFLGLAGEEDTGELFF. The CDR3, as DNA: TGTGCCAGCAGTTTCCTGGGACTAGCGGGAGAAGAAGATACCGGGGAGCTGTTTTTT.

V and J are TRBV2 and TRBJ1-1, with D tentatively TRBD1 (5 bases). The germline V gene encodes CDR1 SNHLY and CDR2 FYNNEI. The CDR3 totals 16 residues. V was trimmed by 10 bases and J by 0 bases, leaving 21 bases between them. The chain's CDR3 is CATNPTGGIMNTEAFF. The CDR3 DNA reads as TGTGCCACAAACCCCACGGGGGGGATTATGAACACTGAAGCTTTCTTT.

The chain links TRBV27 to TRBJ2-1, with TRBD2 identical over 11 bases. CDR1 and CDR2 from the germline V gene are MNHEY and SMNVEV (reference sequence). Germline trimming cut 4 bases from V and 15 bases from J; bases unmatched to any gene: 11. CDR3 length equals 14 residues. CDR3 coding DNA: TGTGCCAGCAGTTCAGTAGCGGGAGGGCGGGTGCGGTTCTTC. Its protein is CASSSVAGGRVRFF.

CDR3 protein: CASGARMNTEAFF. The CDR3 DNA follows: TGTGCCAGTGGCGCCCGTATGAACACTGAAGCTTTCTTT. This chain links TRBV19 with TRBJ1-1; no clear D gene. The V gene lost 8 bases and the J gene lost 0 bases, with 10 bases spanning the gap. The CDR3 totals 13 residues. CDR1 and CDR2 (germline): LNHDA, SQIVND (reference sequence).

This chain joins TRBV27 and TRBJ2-7; the match to TRBD2 covers 13 bases. Per the germline V gene, CDR1 is MNHEY and CDR2 is SMNVEV (reference sequence). This CDR3 has 17 residues. Germline trimming cut 4 bases from V and 0 bases from J; bases unmatched to any gene: 6. The chain's CDR3 is CASSSPGLAGASYEQYF. The CDR3 DNA is TGTGCCAGCAGTTCCCCTGGACTAGCGGGGGCCTCCTACGAGCAGTACTTC.

CDR3 coding DNA: TGTGCCAGTAGAAAATACGAGCAGTACTTC. Amino acids: CASRKYEQYF. V usage is TRBV28 and J usage is TRBJ2-7, with D uncertain. Germline V CDR1 and CDR2: MDHEN, SYDVKM. V shed 9 bases and J shed 4 bases, with 7 bases lying between them. This CDR3 is built from 10 residues.

This chain uses TRBV13 with TRBJ2-2; TRBD2 agrees at 10 bases. CDR1 and CDR2 (germline): PRHDT, FYEKMQ (reference sequence). J was trimmed by 3 bases and V by 2 bases; bases with no gene match: 6. The CDR3 is 17 residues long. The CDR3 region has the DNA TGTGCCAGCAGCTTATGGGGTCTAGCGGGAGACACCGGGGAGCTGTTTTTT. It codes for CASSLWGLAGDTGELFF.

V is TRBV7-9 and J is TRBJ1-2; D call uncertain. Germline CDR1 reads SEHNR; CDR2 reads FQNEAQ (reference sequence). The CDR3 contains 13 residues. Trimming shortened V by 1 base and J by 2 bases, and 5 bases separated the two germline ends. CDR3 nucleotides: TGTGCCAGCAGCTTAGATACCAACTATGGCTACACCTTC. Its translation: CASSLDTNYGYTF.

In regard to this clone: The same CDR3 arises from other DNA sequences in this sample as well. The gene calls are TRBV20-1 and TRBJ2-7; D not resolved. V dropped 5 bases and J dropped 4 bases, with 9 bases sitting between them. The CDR3 consists of 11 residues. CDR1 is DFQATT, CDR2 SNEGSKA, per germline (reference sequence). The CDR3 spells CSASRLYEQYF. The CDR3, as DNA: TGCAGTGCTTCCAGATTATACGAGCAGTACTTC.

To note about this clone: Distinct nucleotide sequences in the sample also encode this CDR3. V and J are TRBV9 and TRBJ1-1; the D gene is possibly TRBD1 (6 bases). The length of the CDR3 is 14 residues. The germline gives CDR1 SGDLS, CDR2 YYNGEE. Between the trimmed V and J ends, which lost 4 bases and 0 bases, there was a span of 10 bases. This chain's CDR3 is CASSPRDMNTEAFF. The CDR3 DNA sequence: TGTGCCAGCAGCCCCAGGGACATGAACACTGAAGCTTTCTTT.

This clone was seen once. V is TRBV11-2 and J is TRBJ2-7; unclear D gene. The germline V gene has CDR1 SGHAT and CDR2 FQNNGV. The CDR3 is made up of 15 amino acids. Trimming left V 5 bases short and J 2 bases short, with 16 bases between. CDR3 in amino acids: CASSPTPTAAYEQYF. For the CDR3, the DNA is TGTGCCAGCAGCCCAACGCCCACGGCCGCCTACGAGCAGTACTTC.

The rearrangement joins TRBV9 to TRBJ2-1; TRBD1 matches at 10 bases. Trimming removed 3 bases from V and 7 bases from J; junction bases left unmatched: 4. The CDR3 has 14 residues. Per germline, CDR1 SGDLS and CDR2 YYNGEE. The CDR3 is CASSGQGAWNEQFF. CDR3 nucleotide sequence: TGTGCCAGCAGCGGACAGGGGGCCTGGAATGAGCAGTTCTTC.

The genes are TRBV14 and TRBJ2-5; TRBD2 agrees at 7 bases. The CDR3 spans 16 residues. Germline V gene lookup returns CDR1 SGHDN and CDR2 FVKESK. Unmatched junction bases numbered 8, after V lost 0 bases and J lost 4 bases. The CDR3 bases are TGTGCCAGCAGCCAAGATGAGGCGGGAGCACGAGAGACCCAGTACTTC. Its translation is CASSQDEAGARETQYF.

V usage is TRBV11-2 and J usage is TRBJ2-7; D is unresolved. The V gene's germline CDR1 is SGHAT and CDR2 FQNNGV. V lost 1 base and J 3 bases, leaving 10 bases between the germline ends. The CDR3 consists of 14 residues. The CDR3 bases are TGTGCCAGCAGCTTAGGCCTCCTAATCTACGAGCAGTACTTC. Translating it yields CASSLGLLIYEQYF.

This clone was seen only a few times. The chain joins TRBV27 to TRBJ1-1; a weak D match, TRBD1 (6 bases). Trimming left V 4 bases short and J 11 bases short, with 14 bases between. Germline CDR1 MNHEY, CDR2 SMNVEV (reference sequence). This CDR3 is built from 12 residues. The CDR3 nucleotides read TGTGCCAGCAGTTCGCCTCGGGGGGCTGCTTTCTTT. Encoded protein: CASSSPRGAAFF.

Worth noting for this clone: Within the sample, other DNA sequences also encode this same CDR3. The chain employs TRBV6-5 and TRBJ2-7, with D possibly matching TRBD2 (5 bases). CDR3 size: 13 residues. The germline V gene has CDR1 MNHEY and CDR2 SVGAGI. V dropped 6 bases and J dropped 3 bases, with 12 bases sitting between them. CDR3 DNA: TGTGCCAGCAGCCCAAGCGGAAACTACGAGCAGTACTTC. Its protein is CASSPSGNYEQYF.

V is TRBV9 and J is TRBJ2-2; D uncertain. Germline loops: CDR1 SGDLS, CDR2 YYNGEE. CDR3 length equals 14 residues. Deletions cut 3 bases from V and 5 bases from J, with 11 bases between. The CDR3 nucleotides are TGTGCCAGCAGCGCGACTTTTGGAACCGGGGAGCTGTTTTTT. Protein: CASSATFGTGELFF.

The rearrangement links TRBV12-5 to TRBJ2-7; 9 bases are a match to TRBD2. The germline V gene has CDR1 LGHNT and CDR2 FRNRAP. This CDR3 spans 15 amino acids. Trimming removed 3 bases from V and 2 bases from J; junction bases left unmatched: 5. CDR3 DNA sequence: TGTGCTAGTGGTTTCTTAGCGGGAGAAACCTACGAGCAGTACTTC. This translates into CASGFLAGETYEQYF.